A single sample gave rise to the 2 T cell receptor beta chains below, sequenced in a study of blood T cells in healthy people across ages. Then a second PCR, running roughly 7 to 11 cycles, was carried out with a sample-barcoded 5' primer and a J-beta primer mix. Each CDR3 protein is one row after TCRdb ran MiXCR on the 5' RACE reads. The sample lists about 970,000 distinct CDR3 sequences; roughly 51% were seen once. Sequencing used blood. These receptors came from a woman aged 55 to 70 in good health.

This sequence joins TRBV30 and TRBJ2-5, with D possibly being TRBD1 (5 bases). With the DNA end fitting TRBJ2-7 better, the J assignment may be wrong. The CDR3 covers 13 residues. Germline V gene sequence: CDR1 GTSNPN, CDR2 SVGIG (reference sequence). For the CDR3, the DNA is TGTGCCTGGAACACCCAAGGGGTGAACGAGCAGTACTTC. Its protein product is CAWNTQGVNEQYF.

V and J are TRBV20-1 and TRBJ2-7; D gene unclear. The V gene lost 5 bases and the J gene lost 2 bases, with 16 bases spanning the gap. The CDR3 loop spans 14 amino acids. CDR1 is DFQATT, CDR2 SNEGSKA, per germline (reference sequence). The chain's CDR3 is CSALRPAAAYEQYF. For the CDR3, the DNA is TGCAGTGCTCTTCGTCCCGCAGCAGCCTACGAGCAGTACTTC.